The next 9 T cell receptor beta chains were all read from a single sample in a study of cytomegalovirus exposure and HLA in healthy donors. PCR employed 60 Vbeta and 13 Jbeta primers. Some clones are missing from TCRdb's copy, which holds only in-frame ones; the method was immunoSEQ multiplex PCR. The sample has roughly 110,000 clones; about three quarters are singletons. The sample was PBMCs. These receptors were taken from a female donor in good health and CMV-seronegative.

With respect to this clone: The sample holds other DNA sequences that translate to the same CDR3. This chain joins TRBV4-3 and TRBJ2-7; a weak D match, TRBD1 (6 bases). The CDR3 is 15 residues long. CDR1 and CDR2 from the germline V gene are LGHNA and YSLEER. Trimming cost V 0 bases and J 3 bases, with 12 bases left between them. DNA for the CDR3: TGCGCCAGCAGCCAAGATTTGGCAGGGGTCTACGAGCAGTACTTC. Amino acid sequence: CASSQDLAGVYEQYF.

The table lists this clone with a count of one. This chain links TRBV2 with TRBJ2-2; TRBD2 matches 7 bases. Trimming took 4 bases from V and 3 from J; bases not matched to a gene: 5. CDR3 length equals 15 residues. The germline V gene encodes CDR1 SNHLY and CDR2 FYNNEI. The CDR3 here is CASSGASGDTGELFF. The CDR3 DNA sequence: TGTGCCAGCAGTGGGGCTAGCGGAGACACCGGGGAGCTGTTTTTT.

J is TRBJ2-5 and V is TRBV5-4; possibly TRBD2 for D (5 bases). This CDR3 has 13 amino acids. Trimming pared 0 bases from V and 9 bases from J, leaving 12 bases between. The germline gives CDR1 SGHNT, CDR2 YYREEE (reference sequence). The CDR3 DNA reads TGTGCCAGCAGCTTGGAATCGGAGAGGGCCCAGTACTTC. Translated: CASSLESERAQYF.

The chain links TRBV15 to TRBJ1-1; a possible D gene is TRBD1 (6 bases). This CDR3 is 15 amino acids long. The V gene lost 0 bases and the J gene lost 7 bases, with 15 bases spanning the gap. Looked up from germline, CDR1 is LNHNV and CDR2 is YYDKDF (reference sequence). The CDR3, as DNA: TGTGCCACCAGCAGAGACGGGACATCCGGAGTTGAAGCTTTCTTT. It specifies CATSRDGTSGVEAFF.

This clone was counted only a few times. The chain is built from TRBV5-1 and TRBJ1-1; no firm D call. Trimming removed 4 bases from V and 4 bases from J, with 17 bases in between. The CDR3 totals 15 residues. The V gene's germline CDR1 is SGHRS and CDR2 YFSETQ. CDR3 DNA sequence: TGCGCCAGCAGCCCAGAACAGAGTGTGGGCACTGAAGCTTTCTTT. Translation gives CASSPEQSVGTEAFF.

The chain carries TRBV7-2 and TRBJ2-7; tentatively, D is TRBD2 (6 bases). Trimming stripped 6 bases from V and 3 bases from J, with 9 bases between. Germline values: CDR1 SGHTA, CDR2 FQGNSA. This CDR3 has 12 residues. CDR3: CASRRGGYEQYF. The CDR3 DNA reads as TGTGCCAGCAGGCGGGGAGGCTACGAGCAGTACTTC.

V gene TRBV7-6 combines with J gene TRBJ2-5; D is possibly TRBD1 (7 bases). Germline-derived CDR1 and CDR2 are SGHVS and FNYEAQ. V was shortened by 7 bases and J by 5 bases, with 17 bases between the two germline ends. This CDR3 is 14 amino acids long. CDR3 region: CASTQSGGPETQYF. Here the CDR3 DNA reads TGTGCCAGCACCCAATCAGGGGGGCCGGAGACCCAGTACTTC.

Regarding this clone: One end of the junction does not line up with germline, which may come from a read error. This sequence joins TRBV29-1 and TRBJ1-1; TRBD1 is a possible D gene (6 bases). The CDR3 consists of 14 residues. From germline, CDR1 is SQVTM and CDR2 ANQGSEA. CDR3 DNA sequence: TGTCCGGGACACGAGGGACGGGTAAACACTGAAGCTTTCTTT. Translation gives CPGHEGRVNTEAFF.

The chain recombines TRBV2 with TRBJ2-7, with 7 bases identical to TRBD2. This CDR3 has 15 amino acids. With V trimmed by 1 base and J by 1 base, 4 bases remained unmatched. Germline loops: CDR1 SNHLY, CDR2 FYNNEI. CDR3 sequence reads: CASSEGQRGSYEQYF. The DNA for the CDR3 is TGTGCCAGCAGTGAAGGTCAGCGGGGTTCCTACGAGCAGTACTTC.